This T cell receptor (beta chain) is from a study of blood T cell repertoires in COVID-19. Study information: COVID-19 samples from acute and convalescent phases originated in the United States, Italy and Spain. PBMCs, B-cell-depleted T cells, or T cells provided the cDNA or gDNA that made up the material.

This CDR3 is built from 17 residues. The V gene's germline CDR1 is LGHNA and CDR2 YNFKEQ. J gave up 4 bases and V 0 bases, and 8 bases lay outside the gene matches. This clone showed up just a few times. Some clones are missing from TCRdb's copy, which holds only in-frame ones; the method was immunoSEQ multiplex PCR. The sample carries about 250,000 clones, just over 85% recorded once. Donors of Cohort 3 who recovered were those that had two negative PCRs, clearance, or symptom resolution. The sequence was collected from a man aged 40-55 years who had recovered from COVID-19. The chain is built from TRBV4-2 and TRBJ2-2; 7 bases fit TRBD1. Sequences were obtained from PBMCs or T cells enriched from blood (not recorded which). CDR3 DNA sequence: TGTGCCAGCAGCCAAGAACCGGGATCAGGGGGCACCGGGGAGCTGTTTTTT. It encodes CASSQEPGSGGTGELFF.